The next 17 T cell receptor beta chains were all read from a single sample in a study of patients and donors after allogeneic stem cell transplantation. MiXCR was run by TCRdb on the RT-PCR reads, yielding one entry per CDR3 protein. The data hold approximately 430,000 distinct CDR3 sequences, with roughly 16% observed a single time. The sequencing input was blood, either unsorted or a sorted T cell fraction (not recorded which). These receptors were obtained from a human donor who was either an allogeneic HSCT recipient or a stem cell or donor lymphocyte infusion donor (not recorded which). It is not recorded whose cells these are; they may come from a transplant donor.

This clonotype was detected only a few times. The chain joins TRBV6-2 or TRBV6-3 to TRBJ2-2, with D perhaps TRBD2 (5 bases). The CDR3 extends over 13 amino acids. The germline V gene has CDR1 MNHEY and CDR2 SVGEGT. V lost 8 bases and J lost 7, with 14 bases in between. Here the CDR3 reads CASDRGRVGELFF. In DNA form, the CDR3 reads TGTGCCAGCGACCGGGGAAGGGTCGGGGAGCTGTTTTTT.

At least ten counts were recorded for this clonotype. This chain joins TRBV29-1 and TRBJ2-7; TRBD2 aligns across 10 bases. The germline CDR1 and CDR2 sequences are SQVTM and ANQGSEA. The length of the CDR3 is 12 residues. V lost 6 bases, J lost 2 bases, and 1 base stayed unmatched. CDR3 in DNA: TGCAGCGTACTAGCGGGGCCCTACGAGCAGTACTTC. This sequence encodes CSVLAGPYEQYF.

The chain joins TRBV24-1 to TRBJ2-1; a possible D gene is TRBD1 (6 bases). CDR3 length: 16 residues. CDR1 is KGHDR, CDR2 SFDVKD, per germline. Trimming took off 4 bases at V and 7 bases at J, with 19 bases between the two ends. The CDR3 protein is CATSDPTGTKGNEQFF. In DNA form, the CDR3 reads TGTGCCACCAGTGACCCCACAGGGACCAAAGGGAATGAGCAGTTCTTC.

The chain recombines TRBV29-1 with TRBJ2-4; D may be TRBD1 (6 bases). The CDR3 is 15 residues long. In germline, CDR1 is SQVTM, CDR2 ANQGSEA. Trimming stripped 6 bases from V and 2 bases from J, with 17 bases between. The CDR3 sequence is CSVQTGGGSKNIQYF. For the CDR3, the DNA is TGCAGCGTCCAGACAGGAGGAGGTTCCAAAAACATTCAGTACTTC.

In this sample, this clonotype turned up a few times. The chain joins TRBV3-1 to TRBJ2-3; 7 nucleotides agree with TRBD2. V trimming: 3 bases; J trimming: 2 bases; junction bases outside the gene matches: 11. Germline V lookup: CDR1 LGHDT, CDR2 YNNKEL (reference sequence). CDR3 length equals 17 residues. In DNA form, the CDR3 reads TGTGCCAGCAGCCACCGCGTGGGAGGGGCCAACACAGATACGCAGTATTTT. Amino acid sequence: CASSHRVGGANTDTQYF.

In DNA form, the CDR3 reads TGTGCCAGCAGTAAGAGCGGGAGGGAAGAAGAGACCCAGTACTTC. Translation gives CASSKSGREEETQYF. The V gene is TRBV27, the J gene TRBJ2-5, with 10 bases fitting TRBD2. Germline CDR1 reads MNHEY; CDR2 reads SMNVEV (reference sequence). J was trimmed by 3 bases and V by 5 bases; bases with no gene match: 6. CDR3 length equals 15 residues.

In its sample, this clonotype was seen a few times. The V gene is TRBV7-9, the J gene TRBJ1-5, with 8 positions matching TRBD1. The CDR3 has 14 residues. Looked up from germline, CDR1 is SEHNR and CDR2 is FQNEAQ (reference sequence). V was pared by 6 bases and J by 7 bases, with 8 bases of the junction left unmatched. The CDR3 DNA is TGTGCCAGCAGTCTTGACAGGGGCGAACAGCCCCAGCATTTT. As protein: CASSLDRGEQPQHF. Full variable domain (outside the CDR3, taken from reference TRBV7-9 and TRBJ1-5): DTGVSQNPRHKITKRGQNVTFRCDPISEHNRLYWYRQTLGQGPEFLTYFQNEAQLEKSRLLSDRFSAERPKGSFSTLEIQRTEQGDSAMYLCASSLDRGEQPQHFGDGTRLSIL.

The V call is TRBV4-3, the J call TRBJ1-1; TRBD1 is a possible D gene (6 bases). Germline V lookup: CDR1 LGHNA, CDR2 YSLEER. The V end lost 0 bases, the J end lost 3 bases, and 14 bases lay between the germline ends. The CDR3 extends over 16 amino acids. The CDR3, as DNA: TGCGCCAGCAGCCAAGATATACGGGGGCTTGACACTGAAGCTTTCTTT. Translation gives CASSQDIRGLDTEAFF.

The chain combines TRBV25-1 with TRBJ1-4, with 7 bases lining up with TRBD1. After removal of 8 bases from V and 5 bases from J, the junction contained 11 bases not matched to a gene. Germline CDR1 is MGHDK and CDR2 is SYGVNS. The CDR3 totals 15 residues. The CDR3 is CASQPAGGINEKLFF. DNA for the CDR3: TGTGCCAGCCAACCGGCAGGGGGAATAAATGAAAAACTGTTTTTT. Supplemented by reference TRBV25-1 and TRBJ1-4, the full variable domain reads EADIYQTPRYLVIGTGKKITLECSQTMGHDKMYWYQQDPGMELHLIHYSYGVNSTEKGDLSSESTVSRIRTEHFPLTLESARPSHTSQYLCASQPAGGINEKLFFGSGTQLSVL.

This clonotype was seen more than once but under ten times. V gene TRBV6-1 combines with J gene TRBJ1-2; D possibly corresponds to TRBD1 (5 bases). There are 15 residues in the CDR3. Trimming stripped 6 bases from V and 8 bases from J, with 22 bases between. Germline lookup yields CDR1 MNHNS and CDR2 SASEGT. In nucleotides, the CDR3 is TGTGCCAGCAGGGCCGGGGCTGCCGGATTTAGAGGCTACACCTTC. It encodes CASRAGAAGFRGYTF.

This clonotype was seen many times. V and J are TRBV4-1 and TRBJ2-7; TRBD1 matches 7 bases. The J segment lost 4 bases and the V segment lost 2 bases, leaving 8 bases of the junction unmatched. The germline V gene encodes CDR1 MGHRA and CDR2 YSYEKL. This CDR3 is built from 15 residues. CDR3 residues: CASSQPPTGSYEQYF. In DNA, the CDR3 is TGCGCCAGCAGCCAACCGCCGACAGGGTCATACGAGCAGTACTTC.

This sequence joins TRBV20-1 and TRBJ1-5; D call uncertain. The CDR3 sequence is 16 residues long. Germline V gene sequence: CDR1 DFQATT, CDR2 SNEGSKA (reference sequence). Trimming took 5 bases from V and 0 from J, leaving 17 bases between them. CDR3 amino acids: CSAAHLREYSNQPQHF. The CDR3 nucleotides are TGCAGTGCTGCCCATCTCCGGGAGTATAGCAATCAGCCCCAGCATTTT.

The rearrangement links TRBV7-2 to TRBJ1-4; 7 positions agree with TRBD1. Germline CDR1 SGHTA, CDR2 FQGNSA. This CDR3 is 16 amino acids long. After removal of 5 bases from V and 8 bases from J, the junction contained 14 bases not matched to a gene. The chain's CDR3 is CASSVGTVLMGEKLFF. CDR3 DNA sequence: TGTGCCAGCAGCGTCGGGACAGTCTTGATGGGGGAAAAACTGTTTTTT. Variable domain in full (rest from reference TRBV7-2 and TRBJ1-4): GAGVSQSPSNKVTEKGKDVELRCDPISGHTALYWYRQSLGQGLEFLIYFQGNSAPDKSGLPSDRFSAERTGGSVSTLTIQRTQQEDSAVYLCASSVGTVLMGEKLFFGSGTQLSVL.

The genes are TRBV4-1 and TRBJ2-5, with D maybe TRBD2 (6 bases). The germline V gene encodes CDR1 MGHRA and CDR2 YSYEKL. V gave up 1 base and J gave up 2 bases, with 14 bases separating them. This CDR3 is 16 amino acids long. CDR3 residues: CASSQVGRGWQETQYF. CDR3 in DNA: TGCGCCAGCAGCCAAGTCGGGAGAGGGTGGCAAGAGACCCAGTACTTC.

This clonotype was detected a few times. Written as DNA, the CDR3 is TGTGCCAGCAGCGATCTGGGAGGGCGAAACGAGCAGTACTTC. It yields the protein CASSDLGGRNEQYF. V usage is TRBV11-2 and J usage is TRBJ2-7; 7 nucleotides match TRBD2. V trimming: 5 bases; J trimming: 5 bases; junction bases outside the gene matches: 9. This CDR3 is 14 amino acids long. CDR1 is SGHAT and CDR2 is FQNNGV in the germline V gene.

This clonotype was counted at least ten times. The DNA of the CDR3 is TGTGCCAGCAGTTACAAGGGACTCGAGTACTTC. It specifies CASSYKGLEYF. The rearrangement joins TRBV6-5 to TRBJ2-5, with D perhaps matching TRBD2 (6 bases). The CDR3 spans 11 residues. V was cut by 2 bases and J by 12 bases, with 10 bases left in between. In germline, CDR1 is MNHEY, CDR2 SVGAGI.

A few counts support this clonotype. The V and J genes are TRBV11-2 and TRBJ2-2; tentatively, D is TRBD2 (5 bases). The CDR3 loop spans 13 amino acids. Germline V gene lookup returns CDR1 SGHAT and CDR2 FQNNGV. The V and J ends lost 5 bases and 9 bases respectively, with 13 bases between them. CDR3 region: CASSRTPFRELFF. The CDR3 DNA is TGTGCCAGCAGCCGGACTCCTTTTCGGGAGCTGTTTTTT. Supplemented by reference TRBV11-2 and TRBJ2-2, the full variable domain reads EAGVAQSPRYKIIEKRQSVAFWCNPISGHATLYWYQQILGQGPKLLIQFQNNGVVDDSQLPKDRFSAERLKGVDSTLKIQPAKLEDSAVYLCASSRTPFRELFFGEGSRLTVL.